This T cell receptor (beta chain) was captured by sequencing in a study of CD8 T cells in Susac syndrome. cDNA came from around 0.5 to 1 ug RNA primed by random hexamers. Amplification of the TCR beta CDR3 was carried out by immunoSEQ multiplex PCR, which spanned a total of 54 Vbeta and 13 Jbeta segments. MiXCR, run by TCRdb on the immunoSEQ multiplex PCR reads, gives a single entry per CDR3 protein. Of approximately 190,000 distinct CDR3 sequences listed, about 94% are singletons. Sequencing targeted TCR beta in blood CD8+ and CD4+ T cells. TEMRA cells underwent FACS enrichment and CD8+ and CD4+ T cells underwent negative isolation. This CDR3 contains 15 residues. The V end lost 4 bases, the J end lost 4 bases, and 11 bases lay between the germline ends.

Sequencing input: CD4+ T cells from PBMCs. This receptor was taken from a human donor in good health. The chain uses TRBV12-3 or TRBV12-4 and TRBJ1-6, with D unclear. The CDR3 nucleotides read TGTGCCAGCAGTTCCCGGTCCGAGTATAATTCACCCCTCCACTTT. This gives the protein CASSSRSEYNSPLHF.